Presented here are 8 T cell receptor beta chains from one specimen sequenced in a study of T-cell reconstitution after alpha-beta-depleted transplantation in children. Preparation of the TCRbeta library used unique molecular identifiers. TCRdb reanalysed the PCR reads using MiXCR and keeps one entry per CDR3 protein. The data contain some 840,000 distinct CDR3 sequences, less than 20% of them seen just once; the ten biggest clones take up under 6%. The input for sequencing was PBMCs, mostly from graft donor cells, taken 360 days after TCRalphabeta/CD19-depleted stem cell transplant. These receptors were obtained from a male patient younger than 18 who had a stem cell transplant for acute lymphoblastic leukemia, so the T cells may come from the graft donor.

This chain uses TRBV29-1 with TRBJ2-1, with D perhaps matching TRBD2 (5 bases). Germline V CDR1 and CDR2: SQVTM, ANQGSEA. The CDR3 is made up of 14 amino acids. The CDR3 region is CNESARAARNEQFF. CDR3 nucleotides: TGCAATGAGTCCGCGCGGGCGGCGAGGAATGAGCAGTTCTTC.

This chain uses TRBV5-1 with TRBJ2-7; D perhaps matches TRBD1 (6 bases). Looked up from germline, CDR1 is SGHRS and CDR2 is YFSETQ. V lost 1 base to trimming and J lost 3 bases, with 11 bases between them. CDR3 length: 14 residues. CDR3 in DNA: TGCGCCAGCAGCTTGCACAGGGAAAGCTACGAGCAGTACTTC. This encodes CASSLHRESYEQYF.

In this sample, this clonotype turned up a few times. This chain connects TRBV12-3 or TRBV12-4 to TRBJ1-6; possibly TRBD1 for D (6 bases). The CDR3 sequence is 15 residues long. The germline V and J ends were trimmed by 6 bases and 8 bases, with 17 bases remaining between them. The CDR3 DNA follows: TGTGCCAGCAGGGAAAGAGGGGGTTCGGATTCACCCCTCCACTTT. Encoded protein: CASRERGGSDSPLHF.

The sample holds a few counts of this clonotype. This sequence joins TRBV5-6 and TRBJ1-1; D is uncertain. V was pared by 8 bases and J by 1 base, with 12 bases between. Per the germline V gene, CDR1 is SGHDT and CDR2 is YYEEEE. The CDR3 has 13 residues. The CDR3 loop reads CASFARENTEAFF. CDR3 bases: TGTGCCAGTTTCGCGCGAGAGAACACTGAAGCTTTCTTT.

The sample holds a few counts of this clonotype. The chain employs TRBV6-1 and TRBJ2-3; 11 positions agree with TRBD1. The CDR3 spans 19 residues. CDR1 and CDR2 (germline): MNHNS, SASEGT. With 6 bases clipped from V and 4 bases from J, the junction kept 18 bases outside the gene matches. CDR3 protein: CASSPAPGTGGRAADTQYF. The CDR3 nucleotides are TGTGCCAGCAGCCCCGCCCCCGGGACAGGGGGAAGAGCAGCAGATACGCAGTATTTT.

The CDR3 reads CATSRDSNNSPLHF. Written as DNA, the CDR3 is TGTGCCACCAGCAGGGACAGCAATAATTCACCCCTCCACTTT. The rearrangement joins TRBV15 to TRBJ1-6, with D perhaps matching TRBD1 (6 bases). Trimming stripped 3 bases from V and 5 bases from J, with 8 bases between. The germline CDR1 and CDR2 sequences are LNHNV and YYDKDF (reference sequence). This CDR3 comprises 14 residues.

This clonotype was recorded at least ten times. V usage is TRBV29-1 and J usage is TRBJ1-1, with D perhaps matching TRBD1 (6 bases). CDR1 and CDR2 from the germline V gene are SQVTM and ANQGSEA. The CDR3 is made up of 13 amino acids. With 0 bases removed from V and 3 bases from J, the gap between germline ends came to 8 bases. CDR3 DNA: TGCAGCGTTGAAGAGGGGGCAGACACTGAAGCTTTCTTT. It translates to CSVEEGADTEAFF.

This clonotype has at least ten counts. J is TRBJ2-1 and V is TRBV29-1, with D unclear. CDR1 and CDR2 (germline): SQVTM, ANQGSEA. Trimming left V 3 bases short and J 8 bases short, with 5 bases between. The CDR3 runs to 10 residues. The CDR3 is CSVEGYEQFF. The DNA of the CDR3 is TGCAGCGTTGAGGGGTATGAGCAGTTCTTC.